This entry lists 29 T cell receptor beta chains sequenced from one sample in a study of T-cell memory formation after mild COVID-19. TCRdb analysed the 5' RACE reads with MiXCR anew, one entry per CDR3 protein. The sample has about 320,000 distinct CDR3 sequences; roughly an eighth are singletons. Input material: PBMCs or a T cell subset sorted from them (not recorded which). These receptors all stem from a man between 18 and 35 years old who had mild COVID-19 (a few samples of this study predate the infection). Cell type and time point are not known.

The sample holds a few counts of this clonotype. The V and J genes are TRBV19 and TRBJ2-1; no definite D call. V lost 3 bases and J lost 6, with 9 bases in between. The CDR3 loop spans 13 amino acids. Germline CDR1 is LNHDA and CDR2 is SQIVND (reference sequence). CDR3 region: CASSIPPINEQFF. For the CDR3, the DNA is TGTGCCAGTAGTATCCCTCCTATCAATGAGCAGTTCTTC.

This clonotype has at least ten counts. This chain joins TRBV5-1 and TRBJ1-2; the D gene is possibly TRBD1 (5 bases). Germline V gene sequence: CDR1 SGHRS, CDR2 YFSETQ. With 0 bases removed from V and 2 bases from J, the gap between germline ends came to 8 bases. The CDR3 has 14 amino acids. For the CDR3, the DNA is TGCGCCAGCAGCTTGGAAGCAGGGAACTATGGCTACACCTTC. Translating gives CASSLEAGNYGYTF.

The table lists this clonotype with a few counts. The rearrangement links TRBV5-1 to TRBJ2-2; 9 bases fit TRBD1. This CDR3 is 15 amino acids long. The V gene end was trimmed by 3 bases and the J gene end by 5 bases; junction bases not matched to a gene: 5. CDR1 SGHRS and CDR2 YFSETQ come from the germline V gene. In DNA, the CDR3 is TGCGCCAGCAGCTCCGCGGGACAGGGAACCGGGGAGCTGTTTTTT. This sequence encodes CASSSAGQGTGELFF.

This clonotype was counted once. The junction does not match germline at one end; this may be a read error. V usage is TRBV7-6 and J usage is TRBJ2-3, with no clear D. The V gene's germline CDR1 is SGHVS and CDR2 FNYEAQ. The CDR3 is 11 amino acids. CDR3 sequence reads: CDSSWADTQYF. The CDR3 DNA reads as TGTGACAGCAGCTGGGCGGATACGCAGTATTTT.

This clonotype has a handful of counts. This CDR3 is CASSLGVAGASTDTQYF. In DNA form, the CDR3 reads TGTGCCAGCAGCTTAGGGGTAGCGGGGGCTAGCACAGATACGCAGTATTTT. This chain joins TRBV11-2 and TRBJ2-3; 9 bases are a match to TRBD2. The CDR3 contains 17 residues. CDR1 and CDR2 (germline): SGHAT, FQNNGV. The V segment lost 1 base and the J segment 0 bases; nucleotides outside the gene matches: 5. Using reference TRBV11-2 and TRBJ2-3 for the parts outside the CDR3, the full variable domain is EAGVAQSPRYKIIEKRQSVAFWCNPISGHATLYWYQQILGQGPKLLIQFQNNGVVDDSQLPKDRFSAERLKGVDSTLKIQPAKLEDSAVYLCASSLGVAGASTDTQYFGPGTRLTVL.

This rearrangement joins TRBV6-2 or TRBV6-3 to TRBJ1-1, with D unclear. Per the germline V gene, CDR1 is MNHEY and CDR2 is SVGEGT. V lost 7 bases and J 7 bases, leaving 10 bases between the germline ends. CDR3 length: 11 residues. The CDR3 here is CASTSGIEAFF. In nucleotides, the CDR3 is TGTGCCAGCACCAGCGGGATTGAAGCTTTCTTT.

The chain couples TRBV6-2 or TRBV6-3 to TRBJ2-1, with D hard to call. V was cut by 0 bases and J by 15 bases, with 15 bases left in between. Germline CDR1 is MNHEY and CDR2 is SVGEGT. This CDR3 is built from 13 residues. The CDR3 nucleotides are TGTGCCAGCAGTTACTCGCCCGAAATCGGCTGGTTCTTC. Protein: CASSYSPEIGWFF.

The table lists this clonotype with a few counts. The chain is built from TRBV6-5 and TRBJ1-1; D remains unclear. The length of the CDR3 is 12 residues. CDR1 and CDR2 from the germline V gene are MNHEY and SVGAGI. Trimming pared 5 bases from V and 11 bases from J, leaving 15 bases between. In nucleotides, the CDR3 is TGTGCCAGCAGTGAATCGGGTCGTCGGGCTTTCTTT. Its translation: CASSESGRRAFF.

In this sample, this clonotype turned up a few times. V gene TRBV7-3 combines with J gene TRBJ1-1; no definite D call. The V gene lost 3 bases and the J gene lost 0 bases, with 5 bases spanning the gap. The CDR3 runs to 13 residues. CDR1 is SGHTA, CDR2 FQGTGA, per germline. CDR3 sequence: CASSFTMNTEAFF. Written as DNA, the CDR3 is TGTGCCAGCAGCTTTACGATGAACACTGAAGCTTTCTTT.

V is TRBV12-3 or TRBV12-4 and J is TRBJ1-5, with D tentatively TRBD1 (5 bases). CDR3 size: 15 residues. Trimming shortened V by 6 bases and J by 1 base, and 13 bases separated the two germline ends. CDR3 in amino acids: CASRRGLSSNQPQHF. The CDR3 DNA sequence: TGTGCCAGCAGAAGGGGTCTGTCGAGCAATCAGCCCCAGCATTTT.

Only a few counts were recorded for this clonotype. The J gene is TRBJ2-7, the V gene TRBV20-1; TRBD2 is a possible D gene (6 bases). The CDR3 contains 15 residues. Germline CDR1 and CDR2: DFQATT and SNEGSKA (reference sequence). Trimming removed 1 base from V and 0 bases from J, with 13 bases in between. The CDR3 spells CSARGGGASSYEQYV. In nucleotides, the CDR3 is TGCAGTGCTAGAGGGGGCGGGGCAAGCTCCTACGAGCAGTACGTC.

This clonotype has a handful of counts. The CDR3 DNA reads TGTGCCAGCACCACGACGGAGGGCAGCGGTCATGGCTACACCTTC. This codes for CASTTTEGSGHGYTF. The chain carries TRBV7-9 and TRBJ1-2; D remains ambiguous. Trimming removed 7 bases from V and 6 bases from J, with 21 bases in between. The CDR3 length is 15 residues. Germline V gene data show CDR1 as SEHNR and CDR2 as FQNEAQ (reference sequence).

A few counts support this clonotype. The chain combines TRBV7-9 with TRBJ1-5; D gene unclear. This CDR3 has 12 residues. The germline V gene encodes CDR1 SEHNR and CDR2 FQNEAQ (reference sequence). Trimming took 3 bases from V and 7 from J, leaving 7 bases between them. The CDR3: CASSFMVQPQHF. The CDR3 DNA reads as TGTGCCAGCAGCTTTATGGTGCAGCCCCAGCATTTT.

This clonotype was recorded at least ten times. J is TRBJ2-2 and V is TRBV7-6, with TRBD1 as a possible D gene (5 bases). Trimming removed 2 bases at V and 10 bases at J, with 14 bases between. CDR1 is SGHVS and CDR2 is FNYEAQ in the germline V gene. The CDR3 has 14 amino acids. Written as DNA, the CDR3 is TGTGCCAGCAGCTTATTGCTGGGGCAGGAGGAGCTGTTTTTT. Its protein product is CASSLLLGQEELFF.

The chain's CDR3 is CASIMADTQYF. The CDR3 bases are TGTGCCAGCATAATGGCGGATACGCAGTATTTT. The chain employs TRBV28 and TRBJ2-3, with D unclear. CDR1 and CDR2 from the germline V gene are MDHEN and SYDVKM. The CDR3 totals 11 residues. Trimming took 7 bases from V and 6 from J, leaving 8 bases between them.

This clonotype was picked up a small number of times. The chain links TRBV20-1 to TRBJ1-6; D is ambiguous. CDR3 length equals 14 residues. Germline V lookup: CDR1 DFQATT, CDR2 SNEGSKA (reference sequence). The germline V and J ends were trimmed by 3 bases and 3 bases, with 9 bases remaining between them. The CDR3 here is CSASRLNYNSPLHF. CDR3 DNA: TGCAGTGCTAGTCGACTGAACTATAATTCACCCCTCCACTTT.

This clonotype showed up just a few times. The rearrangement uses TRBV11-1 and TRBJ2-7, with 9 bases identical to TRBD1. Trimming removed 2 bases from V and 3 bases from J; junction bases left unmatched: 11. The CDR3 is made up of 17 amino acids. Germline CDR1 reads SGHAT; CDR2 reads FQDESV (reference sequence). Here the CDR3 DNA reads TGTGCCAGCAGCTTAACAGGGGGCGACCCTAATATCTACGAGCAGTACTTC. Protein: CASSLTGGDPNIYEQYF.

The V gene is TRBV28, the J gene TRBJ1-2; D remains ambiguous. The CDR3 has 15 residues. V lost 2 bases and J lost 8, with 18 bases in between. The germline V gene encodes CDR1 MDHEN and CDR2 SYDVKM. The CDR3 here is CASSLGSGFRTGYTF. Written as DNA, the CDR3 is TGTGCCAGCAGTTTAGGTTCGGGGTTCCGGACGGGCTACACCTTC.

The V call is TRBV7-9, the J call TRBJ1-1, with a possible D match to TRBD1 (5 bases). With 4 bases removed from V and 2 bases from J, the gap between germline ends came to 23 bases. This CDR3 comprises 18 residues. The germline gives CDR1 SEHNR, CDR2 FQNEAQ (reference sequence). The CDR3 here is CASSSLLVGARSNTEAFF. In DNA form, the CDR3 reads TGTGCCAGCAGCTCACTCCTCGTCGGGGCGCGTAGTAACACTGAAGCTTTCTTT.

Concerning this clonotype itself: A read error may be the cause here, since a much bigger clone is one base away. The rearrangement uses TRBV6-5 and TRBJ2-7; the D is unclear. Germline-derived CDR1 and CDR2 are MNHEY and SVGAGI. The CDR3 contains 13 residues. Trimming stripped 0 bases from V and 4 bases from J, with 7 bases between. The CDR3 DNA follows: TGTGCCAGCAGTTACTCCCCGGTATACGAGCAGTACGTC. This gives the protein CASSYSPVYEQYV.

The V call is TRBV6-5, the J call TRBJ2-3, with D perhaps matching TRBD2 (5 bases). The ends were cut back, 6 bases at V and 5 bases at J, with 12 bases in the middle. Germline lookup yields CDR1 MNHEY and CDR2 SVGAGI. The CDR3 has 13 amino acids. Written as DNA, the CDR3 is TGTGCCAGCAGCCTCTACCGGGAAGATACGCAGTATTTT. Translation: CASSLYREDTQYF.

The rearrangement joins TRBV12-3 or TRBV12-4 to TRBJ1-5, with D hard to call. The germline V and J ends were trimmed by 3 bases and 0 bases, with 3 bases remaining between them. The length of the CDR3 is 13 residues. This CDR3 is CASSFHSNQPQHF. CDR3 DNA: TGTGCCAGCAGTTTTCATAGCAATCAGCCCCAGCATTTT.

The chain combines TRBV9 with TRBJ2-1; TRBD1 agrees at 9 bases. This CDR3 region has 16 residues. CDR1 and CDR2 from the germline V gene are SGDLS and YYNGEE. J lost 8 bases, V lost 2 bases, and 11 bases had no gene match. For the CDR3, the DNA is TGTGCCAGCAGCGTTCCCGGCCGGACAGGGGTAGATGAGCAGTTCTTC. Residues: CASSVPGRTGVDEQFF.

The genes are TRBV20-1 and TRBJ1-3, with a weak D call TRBD1 (5 bases). The CDR3 extends over 15 amino acids. Trimming removed 2 bases at V and 0 bases at J, with 11 bases between. Germline CDR1 and CDR2: DFQATT and SNEGSKA (reference sequence). The CDR3 region is CSARSGTDSGNTIYF. The CDR3 DNA reads as TGCAGTGCTAGAAGTGGGACGGACTCTGGAAACACCATATATTTT.

The chain combines TRBV24-1 with TRBJ2-3; TRBD2 aligns across 7 bases. After removal of 3 bases from V and 4 bases from J, the junction contained 6 bases not matched to a gene. CDR3 length: 15 residues. CDR1 and CDR2 from the germline V gene are KGHDR and SFDVKD. In DNA form, the CDR3 reads TGTGCCACCAGTGATACCCGGGGAGGGGCAGATACGCAGTATTTT. Its protein product is CATSDTRGGADTQYF.

This clonotype was counted at least ten times. The CDR3 is CASSEIWETQYF. In DNA form, the CDR3 reads TGCGCCAGCAGCGAAATTTGGGAGACCCAGTACTTC. The V call is TRBV5-1, the J call TRBJ2-5; D gene uncertain. Germline V gene lookup returns CDR1 SGHRS and CDR2 YFSETQ. CDR3 length: 12 residues. V gave up 4 bases and J gave up 5 bases, with 9 bases separating them.

The V and J genes are TRBV6-2 or TRBV6-3 and TRBJ1-2; 8 bases match TRBD1. Germline V gives CDR1 MNHEY, CDR2 SVGEGT. J was trimmed by 0 bases and V by 6 bases; bases with no gene match: 6. The CDR3 extends over 15 amino acids. CDR3 loop: CASSQGTGANYGYTF. CDR3 DNA sequence: TGTGCCAGCAGCCAGGGGACAGGCGCTAACTATGGCTACACCTTC.

The chain is built from TRBV7-2 and TRBJ2-3, with TRBD1 matching over 9 bases. The CDR3 has 15 amino acids. In germline, CDR1 is SGHTA, CDR2 FQGNSA. With 7 bases clipped from V and 4 bases from J, the junction kept 9 bases outside the gene matches. The DNA of the CDR3 is TGTGCCAGCACCAGAACAGGGGGCATGGCAGATACGCAGTATTTT. Its protein is CASTRTGGMADTQYF.

This clonotype was seen ten or more times. The rearrangement uses TRBV5-4 and TRBJ2-3; TRBD1 aligns across 8 bases. The V and J ends lost 4 bases and 5 bases, in that order; junction bases with no gene match: 3. Germline loops: CDR1 SGHNT, CDR2 YYREEE (reference sequence). The length of the CDR3 is 13 residues. In DNA, the CDR3 is TGTGCCAGCAGCGGCGACAGGGGAGATACGCAGTATTTT. Translation: CASSGDRGDTQYF.